The 5 T cell receptor beta chains given below trace back to one sample, sequenced in a study of early T cells in non-severe SARS-CoV-2 infection. TCRdb re-called the 5' RACE reads through MiXCR, storing one row per CDR3 protein. The top ten hold roughly 7% of the sample, which has just under 90,000 distinct CDR3 sequences, over 13% seen once. The specimen was whole blood. The receptors derive from an adult who was a healthcare worker with PCR-confirmed SARS-CoV-2 infection or an uninfected control (not recorded which).

The table lists this clonotype with a few counts. The chain recombines TRBV18 with TRBJ2-7; the match to TRBD1 covers 7 bases. V was pared by 3 bases and J by 7 bases, with 9 bases of the junction left unmatched. The CDR3 is 14 amino acids. Germline CDR1 reads KGHSH; CDR2 reads LQKENI. CDR3 sequence reads: CASSPVTGTQEQYF. CDR3 bases: TGTGCCAGCTCACCGGTGACAGGGACGCAGGAGCAGTACTTC.

This clonotype was seen a handful of times. CDR3 in amino acids: CASSPRGLALNTGELFF. For the CDR3, the DNA is TGTGCCAGCAGTCCACGGGGGCTAGCGCTAAACACCGGGGAGCTGTTTTTT. J is TRBJ2-2 and V is TRBV12-3 or TRBV12-4; tentatively, D is TRBD1 or TRBD2 (6 bases each). The CDR3 runs to 17 residues. The V and J ends lost 5 bases and 2 bases respectively, with 18 bases between them.

Many counts were recorded for this clonotype. The chain links TRBV20-1 to TRBJ2-7; 13 bases fit TRBD2. Germline CDR1 DFQATT, CDR2 SNEGSKA (reference sequence). The CDR3 consists of 14 residues. J was trimmed by 9 bases and V by 0 bases; bases with no gene match: 5. The CDR3 bases are TGCAGTGCTAGAGATGGGACTAGCGGGATTGGGCAGTACTTC. Its translation is CSARDGTSGIGQYF.

The CDR3 protein is CASRPGALSNTGELFF. The CDR3 DNA reads TGTGCCAGCAGGCCAGGAGCGCTATCGAACACCGGGGAGCTGTTTTTT. The J gene is TRBJ2-2, the V gene TRBV5-4; D unclear. Germline assignment: CDR1 SGHNT and CDR2 YYREEE (reference sequence). This CDR3 has 16 residues. V was shortened by 5 bases and J by 0 bases, with 14 bases between the two germline ends.

In its sample, this clonotype was seen a few times. The chain recombines TRBV28 with TRBJ1-1; TRBD1 matches at 9 bases. Germline loops: CDR1 MDHEN, CDR2 SYDVKM. With 10 bases clipped from V and 5 bases from J, the junction kept 14 bases outside the gene matches. The CDR3 consists of 15 residues. In nucleotides, the CDR3 is TGTGCCACTACTCTAAACAGGGGGCGGAGTACTGAAGCTTTCTTT. Translation gives CATTLNRGRSTEAFF.